The rows below give T cell receptor beta chains drawn from one sample of a study of CXCR3-negative and CXCR3-positive naive CD8 T cells. After re-calling the 5' RACE reads, TCRdb lists one entry per CDR3 protein, DNA absent. Seen in this sample are some 150,000 distinct CDR3 sequences; the ten most common clones hold about 0.28%. The sequenced material came from naive CXCR3+ CD8+ T cells from blood. These receptor sequences come from a human donor in good health. Some clones in this sample may be carry-over from other donors' samples. CDR3s include the opening cysteine and the closing phenylalanine or tryptophan.

TRBJ1-2,TRBV20-1,CSARDFDNRGVGYTF
TRBJ1-1,TRBV7-8,CASSSPWRDGEKYTEAFF
TRBJ1-5,TRBV28,CASSLLQGAADQPQHF
TRBJ2-7,TRBV30,CAWWSGDEQYF
TRBJ2-5,TRBV4-3,CASSQAFGGGFETQYF
TRBJ1-1,TRBV11-1,CASSWPGANTEAFF
TRBJ2-7,TRBV20-1,CSARDGLAGISYEQYF
TRBJ1-1,TRBV29-1,CSVELPGTGSLGAFF
TRBJ2-2,TRBV29-1,CSVVQGGELFF
TRBJ2-3,TRBV29-1,CSVVGREDSTDTQYF
TRBJ2-2,TRBV18,CASSPELGGNTGELFF
TRBJ1-1,TRBV7-8,CASSFARAALNTEAFF
TRBJ2-5,TRBV5-1,CASRDVGGGETQYF
TRBJ2-1,TRBV28,CASSLRGLAGGDNEQFF
TRBJ1-5,TRBV28,CASSLLGQGEHNQPQHF
TRBJ1-2,TRBV12-3/TRBV12-4,CASSFGIYGYTF
TRBJ2-1,TRBV12-3/TRBV12-4,CASSLSSQYNEQFF
TRBJ2-3,TRBV3-1,CASSPQRGGLRITDTQYF
TRBJ2-7,TRBV5-1,CASSPDGTVYEQYF
TRBJ2-7,TRBV5-1,CASSLENSYEQYF
TRBJ1-1,TRBV29-1,CSVERDGGAFF
TRBJ2-5,TRBV7-9,CASSRTMREYQETQYF
TRBJ2-1,TRBV29-1,CSVGRGNNEQFF
TRBJ2-3,TRBV7-7,CASSPGPSPSTDTQYF
TRBJ2-3,TRBV21-1,CASSEDRAITDTQYF
TRBJ2-7,TRBV7-9,CASSLGADEQYF
TRBJ1-6,TRBV15,CATISGYSPLHF
TRBJ2-1,TRBV7-3,CASSQGLAPYNEQFF
TRBJ2-1,TRBV20-1,CSARDRVGGLNEQFF